Below, 26 T cell receptor beta chains from the same sample are listed, as sequenced in a study of blood T cell repertoires in COVID-19. The protocol was immunoSEQ multiplex PCR, while the TCRdb copy is restricted to in-frame clones and leaves out a portion. Among approximately 220,000 clones, approximately 80% were seen once, and the ten largest hold under 11%. The sequenced material came from peripheral blood. These TCRs come from a woman of 80 years or more with acute or convalescent COVID-19.

This chain joins TRBV27 and TRBJ2-7, with D possibly TRBD2 on 6 matching bases. V lost 0 bases and J 4 bases, leaving 13 bases between the germline ends. The germline CDR1 and CDR2 sequences are MNHEY and SMNVEV (reference sequence). The CDR3 is 15 residues long. Here the CDR3 reads CASSLSGTAAYEQYF. The CDR3 DNA reads TGTGCCAGCAGTTTATCGGGGACTGCCGCTTACGAGCAGTACTTC.

This chain joins TRBV6-5 and TRBJ1-1, with D maybe TRBD1 (5 bases). The CDR3 length is 13 residues. CDR1 is MNHEY and CDR2 is SVGAGI in the germline V gene. Trimming shortened V by 2 bases and J by 5 bases, and 9 bases separated the two germline ends. The CDR3 protein is CASSYRGLTEAFF. The DNA of the CDR3 is TGTGCCAGCAGTTACAGGGGATTGACTGAAGCTTTCTTT.

The chain joins TRBV7-2 to TRBJ2-7; D possibly corresponds to TRBD2 (5 bases). V dropped 3 bases and J dropped 7 bases, with 22 bases sitting between them. Germline CDR1 is SGHTA and CDR2 is FQGNSA. The CDR3 is made up of 16 amino acids. The DNA of the CDR3 is TGTGCCAGCAGCTTGGGATGGAGGATGTCCGTACGAGAGCAGTACTTC. It translates to CASSLGWRMSVREQYF. The full variable domain, with the rest looked up from reference TRBV7-2 and TRBJ2-7, is GAGVSQSPSNKVTEKGKDVELRCDPISGHTALYWYRQSLGQGLEFLIYFQGNSAPDKSGLPSDRFSAERTGGSVSTLTIQRTQQEDSAVYLCASSLGWRMSVREQYFGPGTRLTVT.

In its sample, this clone was seen a few times. V gene TRBV19 combines with J gene TRBJ1-5, with 7 positions matching TRBD1. CDR1 and CDR2 (germline): LNHDA, SQIVND (reference sequence). The V gene end was trimmed by 5 bases and the J gene end by 1 base; junction bases not matched to a gene: 2. This CDR3 has 14 residues. This CDR3 is CASSGTASNQPQHF. The CDR3, as DNA: TGTGCCAGTAGTGGGACAGCAAGCAATCAGCCCCAGCATTTT.

In nucleotides, the CDR3 is TGTGCCAGCGTAATCTCCGGGACAGTCTCCTACGAGCAGTACTTC. Protein product: CASVISGTVSYEQYF. The chain combines TRBV7-9 with TRBJ2-7; 7 bases agree with TRBD1. This CDR3 spans 15 amino acids. V lost 8 bases, J lost 0 bases, and 10 bases stayed unmatched. The germline CDR1 and CDR2 sequences are SEHNR and FQNEAQ (reference sequence).

This sequence joins TRBV2 and TRBJ1-2; D remains unclear. V lost 6 bases and J 7 bases, leaving 9 bases between the germline ends. CDR3 length: 11 residues. The germline V gene has CDR1 SNHLY and CDR2 FYNNEI. CDR3 nucleotides: TGTGCCAGCAGCCAGACGGGTGGCTACACCTTC. Translated: CASSQTGGYTF.

The chain carries TRBV3-1 (or the pseudogene TRBV3-2) and TRBJ1-2; D is undetermined. The germline V and J ends were trimmed by 4 bases and 2 bases, with 14 bases remaining between them. The CDR3 is made up of 15 amino acids. Germline CDR1 reads LGHDT; CDR2 reads YNNKEL (reference sequence). For the CDR3, the DNA is TGTGCCAGCAGCCCCAACGCGGAAGCCAACTATGGCTACACCTTC. This sequence encodes CASSPNAEANYGYTF.

Here the CDR3 reads CASSLVQGAGGYTF. CDR3 bases: TGCGCCAGCAGCTTGGTTCAGGGGGCGGGTGGCTACACCTTC. The chain recombines TRBV5-1 with TRBJ1-2; TRBD1 matches at 8 bases. The CDR3 spans 14 residues. V gave up 0 bases and J gave up 7 bases; unmatched junction bases: 5. CDR1 is SGHRS, CDR2 YFSETQ, per germline.

The chain carries TRBV5-6 and TRBJ1-1; D possibly corresponds to TRBD1 (5 bases). The CDR3 has 14 residues. The germline CDR1 and CDR2 sequences are SGHDT and YYEEEE. Between the trimmed V and J ends, which lost 2 bases and 5 bases, there was a span of 13 bases. CDR3 nucleotide sequence: TGTGCCAGCAGCTTTAGATGGGGGGTAACTGAAGCTTTCTTT. Its translation: CASSFRWGVTEAFF.

The chain uses TRBV15 and TRBJ2-5; no clear D gene. The V end was cut by 3 bases, the J end by 4 bases, with 6 bases between. The CDR3 totals 12 residues. Germline V gene lookup returns CDR1 LNHNV and CDR2 YYDKDF (reference sequence). The CDR3 sequence: CATSRPGETQYF. The DNA for the CDR3 is TGTGCCACCAGCAGGCCGGGAGAGACCCAGTACTTC.

This chain uses TRBV6-2 or TRBV6-3 with TRBJ2-7; TRBD2 matches at 8 bases. The CDR3 extends over 16 amino acids. The ends lost 5 bases at V and 3 bases at J; junction bases unmatched: 12. Germline V gives CDR1 MNHEY, CDR2 SVGEGT. The CDR3 region has the DNA TGTGCCAGCAGTCACTACTTGAGCGGGAGTAGCTACGAGCAGTACTTC. It codes for CASSHYLSGSSYEQYF.

This clone has only a few counts. The chain combines TRBV5-1 with TRBJ1-2; D is unclear. CDR1 SGHRS and CDR2 YFSETQ come from the germline V gene. V dropped 0 bases and J dropped 8 bases, with 11 bases sitting between them. The CDR3 is made up of 13 amino acids. CDR3 in amino acids: CASSLVTEDGYTF. The CDR3 nucleotides are TGCGCCAGCAGCTTGGTAACGGAGGACGGCTACACCTTC.

The chain uses TRBV6-5 and TRBJ1-3; D remains unclear. The CDR3 is 16 amino acids. Germline values: CDR1 MNHEY, CDR2 SVGAGI. Deletions cut 0 bases from V and 0 bases from J, with 9 bases between. The CDR3 here is CASSYSAGSSGNTIYF. The DNA of the CDR3 is TGTGCCAGCAGTTACTCAGCGGGAAGCTCTGGAAACACCATATATTTT.

J is TRBJ1-1 and V is TRBV7-2; possibly TRBD1 for D (5 bases). The CDR3 is 14 residues long. The germline V and J ends were trimmed by 1 base and 4 bases, with 10 bases remaining between them. Germline CDR1 SGHTA, CDR2 FQGNSA. DNA for the CDR3: TGTGCCAGCAGCTTAGTAGGGAGGGGCACTGAAGCTTTCTTT. Residues: CASSLVGRGTEAFF.

J is TRBJ1-5 and V is TRBV21-1. TRBV21-1 is an annotated pseudogene. This CDR3 spans 19 amino acids. The CDR3 DNA sequence: TGTGCCAGCGGGCGATCATTGGCAGGAGGAAAGGGAAGCAATCAGCCCCAGCATTTT. It yields the protein CASGRSLAGGKGSNQPQHF.

The rearrangement joins TRBV5-1 to TRBJ2-1; 8 bases match TRBD2. The CDR3 has 17 amino acids. Germline CDR1 and CDR2: SGHRS and YFSETQ. V was pared by 0 bases and J by 4 bases, with 9 bases of the junction left unmatched. The CDR3 here is CASSLGSLAGGYNEQFF. CDR3 coding DNA: TGCGCCAGCAGCTTGGGGTCCCTAGCGGGCGGTTACAATGAGCAGTTCTTC.

This chain connects TRBV9 to TRBJ2-1, with 13 bases matching TRBD2. The CDR3 is made up of 18 amino acids. V lost 0 bases, J lost 7 bases, and 10 bases stayed unmatched. Germline assignment: CDR1 SGDLS and CDR2 YYNGEE. DNA of the CDR3: TGTGCCAGCAGCGTAGATGTACTAGCGGGAGGGCCGGGGAATGAGCAGTTCTTC. Its translation is CASSVDVLAGGPGNEQFF.

The V and J genes are TRBV19 and TRBJ1-1; D might be TRBD1 (6 bases). The V end was cut by 8 bases, the J end by 0 bases, with 10 bases between. CDR3 length equals 13 residues. Germline V gene sequence: CDR1 LNHDA, CDR2 SQIVND (reference sequence). The CDR3 DNA reads as TGTGCCAGTTCAACAGGGATGAACACTGAAGCTTTCTTT. It is translated as CASSTGMNTEAFF.

The gene calls are TRBV5-1 and TRBJ2-7; 11 positions agree with TRBD2. CDR3 size: 15 residues. CDR1 is SGHRS and CDR2 is YFSETQ in the germline V gene. Trimming at V came to 1 base and at J to 3 bases, leaving 3 bases not matched to a gene. CDR3 in DNA: TGCGCCAGCAGCTTGATAACTAGCGGGAGCTACGAGCAGTACTTC. Translated: CASSLITSGSYEQYF.

The rearrangement joins TRBV10-2 to TRBJ1-4, with a tentative D call TRBD1 (6 bases). The CDR3 covers 15 residues. Trimming took off 6 bases at V and 0 bases at J, with 11 bases between the two ends. CDR1 and CDR2 (germline): WSHSY, SAAADI. CDR3 in amino acids: CASSRGRATNEKLFF. CDR3 nucleotides: TGCGCCAGCAGCAGGGGTCGGGCAACTAATGAAAAACTGTTTTTT.

The J gene is TRBJ2-5, the V gene TRBV5-4, with D perhaps matching TRBD1 (6 bases). Trimming left V 5 bases short and J 2 bases short, with 10 bases between. This CDR3 region has 13 residues. CDR1 is SGHNT and CDR2 is YYREEE in the germline V gene (reference sequence). CDR3 amino acids: CASSVRGQETQYF. In DNA form, the CDR3 reads TGTGCCAGCAGTGTAAGGGGGCAAGAGACCCAGTACTTC.

This chain links TRBV9 with TRBJ1-1; 8 positions match TRBD1. The CDR3 is 14 amino acids. V was pared by 7 bases and J by 1 base, with 6 bases of the junction left unmatched. CDR1 is SGDLS and CDR2 is YYNGEE in the germline V gene. This CDR3 reads CASGTGQGNTEAFF. The CDR3 DNA is TGTGCCAGCGGAACAGGACAGGGGAACACTGAAGCTTTCTTT.

This clone showed up many times. The rearrangement uses TRBV12-3 or TRBV12-4 and TRBJ1-1; D may be TRBD1 (6 bases). CDR3 length: 12 residues. The ends were cut back, 3 bases at V and 8 bases at J, with 10 bases in the middle. The CDR3 sequence: CASSFTGTEAFF. DNA of the CDR3: TGTGCCAGCAGTTTTACAGGGACGGAAGCTTTCTTT.

The chain uses TRBV18 and TRBJ2-5, with TRBD2 matching 8 bases. The CDR3 spans 15 residues. The junction had 5 bases not matched to a gene; V was cut back by 3 bases and J by 2 bases. The germline V gene has CDR1 KGHSH and CDR2 LQKENI. For the CDR3, the DNA is TGTGCCAGCTCACCGCGGACTAGCCTACAAGAGACCCAGTACTTC. Translating gives CASSPRTSLQETQYF.

This clone was picked up a small number of times. V gene TRBV19 combines with J gene TRBJ1-2; D is ambiguous. Germline loops: CDR1 LNHDA, CDR2 SQIVND (reference sequence). CDR3 length: 14 amino acids. Trimming left V 7 bases short and J 0 bases short, with 12 bases between. CDR3 loop: CASTAGTPNYGYTF. In nucleotides, the CDR3 is TGTGCCAGTACCGCAGGAACGCCTAACTATGGCTACACCTTC. The full variable domain, in which reference TRBV19 and TRBJ1-2 provide the parts outside the CDR3, is DGGITQSPKYLFRKEGQNVTLSCEQNLNHDAMYWYRQDPGQGLRLIYYSQIVNDFQKGDIAEGYSVSREKKESFPLTVTSAQKNPTAFYLCASTAGTPNYGYTFGSGTRLTVV.

This rearrangement joins TRBV19 to TRBJ2-7, with D unresolved. CDR3 length equals 13 residues. CDR1 LNHDA and CDR2 SQIVND come from the germline V gene (reference sequence). V lost 1 base to trimming and J lost 9 bases, with 13 bases between them. CDR3 amino acids: CASSIGTDTGQYF. CDR3 nucleotides: TGTGCCAGTAGTATAGGAACGGATACGGGGCAGTACTTC.